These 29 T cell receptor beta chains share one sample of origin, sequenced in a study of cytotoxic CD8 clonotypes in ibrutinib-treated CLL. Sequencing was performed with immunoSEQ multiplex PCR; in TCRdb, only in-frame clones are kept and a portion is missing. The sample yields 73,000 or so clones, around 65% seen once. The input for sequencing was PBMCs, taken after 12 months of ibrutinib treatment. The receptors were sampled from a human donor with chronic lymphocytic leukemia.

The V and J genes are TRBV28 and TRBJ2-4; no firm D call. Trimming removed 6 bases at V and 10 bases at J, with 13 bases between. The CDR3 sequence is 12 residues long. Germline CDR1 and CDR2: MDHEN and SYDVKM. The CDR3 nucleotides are TGTGCCAGCAGCCAGAGTGGCGGAATTCAGTACTTC. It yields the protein CASSQSGGIQYF. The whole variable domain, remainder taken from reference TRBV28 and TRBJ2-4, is DVKVTQSSRYLVKRTGEKVFLECVQDMDHENMFWYRQDPGLGLRLIYFSYDVKMKEKGDIPEGYSVSREKKERFSLILESASTNQTSMYLCASSQSGGIQYFGAGTRLSVL.

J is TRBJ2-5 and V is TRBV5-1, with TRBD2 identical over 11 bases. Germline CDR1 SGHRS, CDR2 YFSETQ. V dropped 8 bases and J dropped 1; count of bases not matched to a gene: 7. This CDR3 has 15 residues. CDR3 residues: CASTGTSGSQETQYF. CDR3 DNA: TGCGCCAGTACCGGGACTAGCGGCTCCCAAGAGACCCAGTACTTC.

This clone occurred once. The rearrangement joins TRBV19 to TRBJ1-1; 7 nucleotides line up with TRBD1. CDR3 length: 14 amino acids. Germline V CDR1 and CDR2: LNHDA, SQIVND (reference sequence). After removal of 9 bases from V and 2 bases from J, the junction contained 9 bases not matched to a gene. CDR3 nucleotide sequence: TGTGCCAGCCGTTCCGGGACAGACAACACTGAAGCTTTCTTT. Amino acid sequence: CASRSGTDNTEAFF.

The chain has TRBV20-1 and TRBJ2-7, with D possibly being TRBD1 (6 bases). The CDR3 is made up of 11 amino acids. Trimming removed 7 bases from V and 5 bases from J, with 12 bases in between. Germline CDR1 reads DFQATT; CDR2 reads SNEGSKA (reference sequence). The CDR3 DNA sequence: TGCAGTGGAGAACAGGGCCACGAGCAGTACTTC. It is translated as CSGEQGHEQYF.

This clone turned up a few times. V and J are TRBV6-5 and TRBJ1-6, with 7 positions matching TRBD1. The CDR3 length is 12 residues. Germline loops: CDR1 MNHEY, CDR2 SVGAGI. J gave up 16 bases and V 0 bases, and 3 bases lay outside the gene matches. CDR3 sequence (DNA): TGTGCCAGCAGTTACTCAGGGGGCCTTCTCCACTTT. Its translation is CASSYSGGLLHF.

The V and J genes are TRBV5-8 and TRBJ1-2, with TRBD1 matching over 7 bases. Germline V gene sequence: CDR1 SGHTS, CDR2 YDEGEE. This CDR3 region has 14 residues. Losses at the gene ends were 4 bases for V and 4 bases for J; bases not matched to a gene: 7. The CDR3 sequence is CASSRGQDGYGYTF. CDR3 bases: TGTGCCAGCAGCCGCGGACAGGATGGCTATGGCTACACCTTC.

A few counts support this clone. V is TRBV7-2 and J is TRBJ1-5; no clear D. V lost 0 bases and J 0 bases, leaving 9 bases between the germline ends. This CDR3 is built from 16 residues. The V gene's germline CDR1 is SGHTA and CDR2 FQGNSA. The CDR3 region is CASSLAPAPSNQPQHF. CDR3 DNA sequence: TGTGCCAGCAGCTTAGCTCCAGCGCCTAGCAATCAGCCCCAGCATTTT.

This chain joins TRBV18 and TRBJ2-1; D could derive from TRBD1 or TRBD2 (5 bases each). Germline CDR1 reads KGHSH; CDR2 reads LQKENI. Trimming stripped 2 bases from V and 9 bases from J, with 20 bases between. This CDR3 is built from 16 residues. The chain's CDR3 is CASSPNSGTKSGEQFF. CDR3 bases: TGTGCCAGCTCACCAAACTCCGGGACGAAATCGGGTGAGCAGTTCTTC.

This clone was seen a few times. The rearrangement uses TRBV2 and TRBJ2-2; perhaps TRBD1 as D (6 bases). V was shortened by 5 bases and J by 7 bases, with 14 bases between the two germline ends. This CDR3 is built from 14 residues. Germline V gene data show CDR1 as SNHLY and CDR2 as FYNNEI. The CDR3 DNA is TGTGCCAGCAGTTCAGGGGAAGTGGGCGGGGAGCTGTTTTTT. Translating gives CASSSGEVGGELFF.

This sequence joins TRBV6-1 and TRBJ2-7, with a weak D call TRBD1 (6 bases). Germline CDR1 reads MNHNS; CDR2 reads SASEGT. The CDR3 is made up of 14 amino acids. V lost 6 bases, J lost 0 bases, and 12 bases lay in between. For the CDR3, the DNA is TGTGCCAGCAGGGCAGGACAGAACTCCTACGAGCAGTACTTC. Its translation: CASRAGQNSYEQYF.

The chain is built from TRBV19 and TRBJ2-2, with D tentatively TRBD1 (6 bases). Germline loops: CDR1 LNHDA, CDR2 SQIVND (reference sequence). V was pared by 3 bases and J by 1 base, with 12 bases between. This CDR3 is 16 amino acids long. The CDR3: CASSIPGHRNTGELFF. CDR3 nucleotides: TGTGCCAGTAGTATCCCGGGACACAGGAACACCGGGGAGCTGTTTTTT.

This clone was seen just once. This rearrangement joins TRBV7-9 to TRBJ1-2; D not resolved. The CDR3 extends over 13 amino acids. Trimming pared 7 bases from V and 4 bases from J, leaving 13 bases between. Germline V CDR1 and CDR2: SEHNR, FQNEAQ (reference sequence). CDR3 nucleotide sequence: TGTGCCAGCATCGACCAGGTGGGCTATGGCTACACCTTC. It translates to CASIDQVGYGYTF.

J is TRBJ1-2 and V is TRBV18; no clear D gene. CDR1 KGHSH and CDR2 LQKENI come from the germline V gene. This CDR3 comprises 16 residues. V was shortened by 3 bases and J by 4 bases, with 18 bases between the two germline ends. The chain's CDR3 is CASSPVDGPVSYGYTF. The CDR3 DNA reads TGTGCCAGCTCACCCGTCGATGGGCCGGTGAGCTATGGCTACACCTTC.

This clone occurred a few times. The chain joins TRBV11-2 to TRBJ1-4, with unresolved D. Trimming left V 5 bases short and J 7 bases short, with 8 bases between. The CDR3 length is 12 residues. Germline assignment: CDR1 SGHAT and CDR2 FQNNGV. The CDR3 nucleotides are TGTGCCAGCAGCCGTGCGCCTGAAAAACTGTTTTTT. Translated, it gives CASSRAPEKLFF.

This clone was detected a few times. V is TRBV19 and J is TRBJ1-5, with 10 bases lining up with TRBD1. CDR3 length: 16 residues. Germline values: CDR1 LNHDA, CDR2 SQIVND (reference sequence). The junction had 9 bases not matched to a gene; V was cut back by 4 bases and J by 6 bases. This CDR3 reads CASSTSGTGEGQPQHF. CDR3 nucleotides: TGTGCCAGTAGTACCTCCGGGACAGGGGAGGGTCAGCCCCAGCATTTT.

The CDR3 coding sequence is TGTGCCAGCAGCTTAAGATGGGGTAGACAGGGGATCTACGAGCAGTACTTC. It specifies CASSLRWGRQGIYEQYF. The chain is built from TRBV7-8 and TRBJ2-7; TRBD1 agrees at 8 bases. The germline V gene encodes CDR1 SGHVS and CDR2 FQNEAQ. The CDR3 consists of 17 residues. The ends lost 2 bases at V and 3 bases at J; junction bases unmatched: 12.

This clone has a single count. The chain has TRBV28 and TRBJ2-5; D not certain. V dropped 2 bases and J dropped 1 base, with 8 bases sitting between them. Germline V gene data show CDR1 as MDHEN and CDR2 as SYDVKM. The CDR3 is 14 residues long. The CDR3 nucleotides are TGTGCCAGCAGTTTAGGTGGACCCCAAGAGACCCAGTACTTC. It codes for CASSLGGPQETQYF. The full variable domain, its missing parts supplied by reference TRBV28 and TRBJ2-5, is DVKVTQSSRYLVKRTGEKVFLECVQDMDHENMFWYRQDPGLGLRLIYFSYDVKMKEKGDIPEGYSVSREKKERFSLILESASTNQTSMYLCASSLGGPQETQYFGPGTRLLVL.

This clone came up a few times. This chain's CDR3 is CASSQEWTGVMNTEAFF. The CDR3 DNA follows: TGTGCCAGCAGCCAAGAATGGACAGGCGTAATGAACACTGAAGCTTTCTTT. This chain joins TRBV4-2 and TRBJ1-1, with TRBD1 matching 7 bases. Germline assignment: CDR1 LGHNA and CDR2 YNFKEQ. Trimming removed 0 bases from V and 0 bases from J; junction bases left unmatched: 7. The CDR3 covers 17 residues.

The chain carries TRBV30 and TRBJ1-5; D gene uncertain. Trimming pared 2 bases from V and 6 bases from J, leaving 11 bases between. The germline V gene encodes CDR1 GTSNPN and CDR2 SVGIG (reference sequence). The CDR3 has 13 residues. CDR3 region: CAWSNGVRQPQHF. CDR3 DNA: TGTGCCTGGAGTAATGGGGTTCGTCAGCCCCAGCATTTT.

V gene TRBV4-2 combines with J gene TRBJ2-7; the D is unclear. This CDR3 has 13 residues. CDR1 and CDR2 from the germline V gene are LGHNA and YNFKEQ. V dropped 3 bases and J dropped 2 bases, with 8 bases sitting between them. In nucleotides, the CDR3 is TGTGCCAGCAGCCAGCGGTCGGCCTACGAGCAGTACTTC. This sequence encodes CASSQRSAYEQYF.

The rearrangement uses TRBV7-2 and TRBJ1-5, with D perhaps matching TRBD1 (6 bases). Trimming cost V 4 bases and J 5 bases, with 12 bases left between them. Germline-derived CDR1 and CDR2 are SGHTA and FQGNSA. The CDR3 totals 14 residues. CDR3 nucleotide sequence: TGTGCCAGCAGCTCACGCACAGGGTATCAGCCCCAGCATTTT. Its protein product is CASSSRTGYQPQHF.

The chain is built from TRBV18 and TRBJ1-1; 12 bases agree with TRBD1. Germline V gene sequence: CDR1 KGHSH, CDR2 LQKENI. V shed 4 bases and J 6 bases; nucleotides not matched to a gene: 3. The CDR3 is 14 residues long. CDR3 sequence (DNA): TGTGCCAGCTCACAGGGACAGGGGGCACCTGAAGCTTTCTTT. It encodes CASSQGQGAPEAFF. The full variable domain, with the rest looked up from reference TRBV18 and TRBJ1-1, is NAGVMQNPRHLVRRRGQEARLRCSPMKGHSHVYWYRQLPEEGLKFMVYLQKENIIDESGMPKERFSAEFPKEGPSILRIQQVVRGDSAAYFCASSQGQGAPEAFFGQGTRLTVV.

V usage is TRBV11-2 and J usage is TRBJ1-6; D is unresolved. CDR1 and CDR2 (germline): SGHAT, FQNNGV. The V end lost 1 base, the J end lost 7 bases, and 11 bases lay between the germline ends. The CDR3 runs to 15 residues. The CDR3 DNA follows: TGTGCCAGCAGCTTAGTTGGGGATGGGAATTCACCCCTCCACTTT. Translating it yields CASSLVGDGNSPLHF.

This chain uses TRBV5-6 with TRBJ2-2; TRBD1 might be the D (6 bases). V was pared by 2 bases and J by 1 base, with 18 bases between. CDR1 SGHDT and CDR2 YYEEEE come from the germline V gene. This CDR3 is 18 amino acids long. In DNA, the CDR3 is TGTGCCAGCAGCTTTGGGCTGACAGGCGGCCAGAACACCGGGGAGCTGTTTTTT. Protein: CASSFGLTGGQNTGELFF.

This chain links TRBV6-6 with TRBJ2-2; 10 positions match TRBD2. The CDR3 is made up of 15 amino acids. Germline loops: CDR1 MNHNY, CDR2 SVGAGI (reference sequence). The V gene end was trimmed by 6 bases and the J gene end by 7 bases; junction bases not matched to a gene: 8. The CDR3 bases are TGTGCCAGCAGCAAAGCGGGGGGGCCAGTCGGGGAGCTGTTTTTT. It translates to CASSKAGGPVGELFF.

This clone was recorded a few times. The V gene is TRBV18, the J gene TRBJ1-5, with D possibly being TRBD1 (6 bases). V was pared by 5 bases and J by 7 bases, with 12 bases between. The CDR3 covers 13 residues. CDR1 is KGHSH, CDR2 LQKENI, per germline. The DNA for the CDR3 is TGTGCCAGCTCAACAGGGTTAGAGCAGCCCCAGCATTTT. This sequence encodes CASSTGLEQPQHF.

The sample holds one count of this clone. The CDR3 protein is CASSIRNTEAFF. CDR3 nucleotides: TGTGCCAGCAGCATAAGGAACACTGAAGCTTTCTTT. The chain employs TRBV6-6 and TRBJ1-1; D gene unclear. Germline lookup yields CDR1 MNHNY and CDR2 SVGAGI (reference sequence). The CDR3 has 12 amino acids. V gave up 6 bases and J gave up 1 base, with 6 bases separating them.

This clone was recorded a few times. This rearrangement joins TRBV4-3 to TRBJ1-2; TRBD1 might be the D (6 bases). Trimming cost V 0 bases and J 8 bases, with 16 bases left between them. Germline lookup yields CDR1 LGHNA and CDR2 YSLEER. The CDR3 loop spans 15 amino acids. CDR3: CASSQDHNRVGGYTF. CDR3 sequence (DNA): TGCGCCAGCAGCCAAGATCACAACAGGGTGGGAGGCTACACCTTC.

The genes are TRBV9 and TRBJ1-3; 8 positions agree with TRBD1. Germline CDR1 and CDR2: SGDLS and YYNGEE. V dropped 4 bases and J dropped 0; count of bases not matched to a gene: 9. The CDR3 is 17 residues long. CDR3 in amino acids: CASSPTDRAYSGNTIYF. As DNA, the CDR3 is TGTGCCAGCAGCCCCACGGACAGGGCATACTCTGGAAACACCATATATTTT.